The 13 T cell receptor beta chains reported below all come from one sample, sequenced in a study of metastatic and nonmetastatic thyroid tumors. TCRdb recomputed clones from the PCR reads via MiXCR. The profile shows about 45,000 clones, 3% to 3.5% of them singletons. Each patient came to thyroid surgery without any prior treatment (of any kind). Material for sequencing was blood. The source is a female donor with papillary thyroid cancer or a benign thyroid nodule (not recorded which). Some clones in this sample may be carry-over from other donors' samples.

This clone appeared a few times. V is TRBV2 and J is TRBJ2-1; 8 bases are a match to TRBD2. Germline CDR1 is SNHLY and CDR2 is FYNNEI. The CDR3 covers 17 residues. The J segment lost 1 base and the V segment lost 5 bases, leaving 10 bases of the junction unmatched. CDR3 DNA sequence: TGTGCCAGCAGTTCCTTTAGCGGGATAGGTTCCTACAATGAGCAGTTCTTC. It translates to CASSSFSGIGSYNEQFF.

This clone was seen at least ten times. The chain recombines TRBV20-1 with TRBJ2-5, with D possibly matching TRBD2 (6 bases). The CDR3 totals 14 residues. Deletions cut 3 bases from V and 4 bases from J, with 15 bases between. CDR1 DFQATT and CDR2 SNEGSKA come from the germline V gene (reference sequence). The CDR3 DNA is TGCAGTGCTAGCGGGTATCCTAGCGCAGAGACCCAGTACTTC. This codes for CSASGYPSAETQYF.

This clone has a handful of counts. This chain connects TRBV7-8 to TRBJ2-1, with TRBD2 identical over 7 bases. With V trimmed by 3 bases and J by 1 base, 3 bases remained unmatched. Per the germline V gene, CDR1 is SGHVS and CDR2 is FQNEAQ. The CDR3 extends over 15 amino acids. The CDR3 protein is CASSLSGDSYNEQFF. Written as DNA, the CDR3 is TGTGCCAGCAGCTTGAGCGGGGATTCCTACAATGAGCAGTTCTTC.

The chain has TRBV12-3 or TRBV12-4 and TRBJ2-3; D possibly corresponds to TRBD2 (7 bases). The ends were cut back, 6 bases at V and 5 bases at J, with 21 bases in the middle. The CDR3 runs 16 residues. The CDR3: CASREAQGGGEDTQYF. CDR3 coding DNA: TGTGCCAGCAGAGAAGCACAGGGTGGGGGGGAAGATACGCAGTATTTT.

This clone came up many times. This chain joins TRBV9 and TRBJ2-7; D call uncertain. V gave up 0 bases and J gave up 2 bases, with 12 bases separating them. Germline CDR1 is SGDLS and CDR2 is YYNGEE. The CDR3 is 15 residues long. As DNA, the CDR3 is TGTGCCAGCAGCGTAGCTGGGGTGCCCCCCTACGAGCAGTACTTC. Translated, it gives CASSVAGVPPYEQYF.

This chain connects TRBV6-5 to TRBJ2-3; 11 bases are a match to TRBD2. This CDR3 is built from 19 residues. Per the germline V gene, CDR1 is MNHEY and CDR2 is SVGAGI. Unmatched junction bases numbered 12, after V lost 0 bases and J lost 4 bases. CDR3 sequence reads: CASSYSRTSGRGEPDTQYF. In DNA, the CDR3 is TGTGCCAGCAGTTACTCGAGAACTAGCGGGAGAGGAGAACCAGATACGCAGTATTTT.

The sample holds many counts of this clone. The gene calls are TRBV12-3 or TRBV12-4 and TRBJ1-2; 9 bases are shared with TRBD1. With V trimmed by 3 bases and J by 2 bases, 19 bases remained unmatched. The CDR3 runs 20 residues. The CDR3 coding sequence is TGTGCCAGCAGTTTTCTTCTTGGGGACCGGGACAGGGAGAGAAACTATGGCTACACCTTC. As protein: CASSFLLGDRDRERNYGYTF.

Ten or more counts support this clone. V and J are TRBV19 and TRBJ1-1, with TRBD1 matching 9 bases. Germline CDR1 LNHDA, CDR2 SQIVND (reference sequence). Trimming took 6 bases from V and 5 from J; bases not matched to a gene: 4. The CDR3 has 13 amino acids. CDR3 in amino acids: CASSRTGATEAFF. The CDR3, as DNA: TGTGCCAGTAGCCGGACAGGGGCGACTGAAGCTTTCTTT.

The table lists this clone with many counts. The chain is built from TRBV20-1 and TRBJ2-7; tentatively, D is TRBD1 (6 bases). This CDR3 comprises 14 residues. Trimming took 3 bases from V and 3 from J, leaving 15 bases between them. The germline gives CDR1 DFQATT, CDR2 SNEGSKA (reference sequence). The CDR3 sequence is CSARAPGHNYEQYF. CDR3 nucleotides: TGCAGTGCTAGGGCGCCGGGACACAACTACGAGCAGTACTTC.

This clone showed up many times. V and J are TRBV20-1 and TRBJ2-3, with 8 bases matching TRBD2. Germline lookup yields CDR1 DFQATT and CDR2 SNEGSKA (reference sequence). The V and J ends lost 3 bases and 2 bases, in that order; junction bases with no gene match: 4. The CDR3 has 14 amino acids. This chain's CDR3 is CSASGAGVTDTQYF. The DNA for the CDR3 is TGCAGTGCTAGTGGAGCGGGAGTCACAGATACGCAGTATTTT.

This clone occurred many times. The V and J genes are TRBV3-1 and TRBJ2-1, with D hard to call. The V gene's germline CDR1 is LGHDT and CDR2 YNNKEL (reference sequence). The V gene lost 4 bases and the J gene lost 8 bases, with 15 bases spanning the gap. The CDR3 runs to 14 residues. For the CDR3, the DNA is TGTGCCAGCAGCCGGGGTACTACGTCTGATGAGCAGTTCTTC. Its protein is CASSRGTTSDEQFF.

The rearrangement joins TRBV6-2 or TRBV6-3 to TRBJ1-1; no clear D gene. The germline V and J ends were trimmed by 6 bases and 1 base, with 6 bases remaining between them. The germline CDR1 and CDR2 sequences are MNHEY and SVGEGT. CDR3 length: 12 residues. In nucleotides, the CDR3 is TGTGCCAGCAGACCATCGAACACTGAAGCTTTCTTT. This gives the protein CASRPSNTEAFF.

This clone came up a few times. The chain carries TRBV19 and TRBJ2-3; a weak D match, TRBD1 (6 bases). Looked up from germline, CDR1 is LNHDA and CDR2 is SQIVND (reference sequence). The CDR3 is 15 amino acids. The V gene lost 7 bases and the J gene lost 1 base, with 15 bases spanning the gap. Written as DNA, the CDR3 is TGTGCCAGTACCACACAGGGAAAACGCACAGATACGCAGTATTTT. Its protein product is CASTTQGKRTDTQYF.